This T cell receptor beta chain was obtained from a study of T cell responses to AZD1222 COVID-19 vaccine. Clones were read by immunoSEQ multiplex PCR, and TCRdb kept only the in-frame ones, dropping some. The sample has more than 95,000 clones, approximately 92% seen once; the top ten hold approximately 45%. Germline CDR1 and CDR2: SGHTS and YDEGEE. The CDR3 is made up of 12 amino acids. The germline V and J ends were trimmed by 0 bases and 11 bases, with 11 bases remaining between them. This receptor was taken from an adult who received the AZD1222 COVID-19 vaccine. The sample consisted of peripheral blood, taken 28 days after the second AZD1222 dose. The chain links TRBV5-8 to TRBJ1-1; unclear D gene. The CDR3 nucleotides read TGTGCCAGCAGCTTGGGATATCTGGCGGCTTTCTTT. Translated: CASSLGYLAAFF.